Listed below are T cell receptor beta chains from one sample, sequenced in a study of T-cell reconstitution after alpha-beta-depleted transplantation in children. TCRdb re-derived calls from the PCR reads in MiXCR, one entry per CDR3 protein. The sample has tens of thousands of distinct CDR3 sequences; around 6.6% are singletons. The material was peripheral blood, obtained 60 days after TCRalphabeta/CD19-depleted stem cell transplant. All receptors come from a child in the first two years of life who had a stem cell transplant for acute myeloid leukemia, so the T cells may come from the graft donor. Each CDR3 is given with its conserved first and last residue. D genes are given only for firm matches. Expanded clones are given a class, and other clones once, few, many or no size at all.

TRBV20-1	many	TRBJ2-7	-	CSAPSILGVSYEQYF	TGCAGTGCTCCGTCCATCTTGGGAGTTTCCTACGAGCAGTACTTC
TRBV10-3	many	TRBJ1-2	-	CAISESGTGPYGYTF	TGTGCCATCAGTGAGTCGGGCACAGGGCCTTACGGCTACACCTTC
TRBV10-3	many	TRBJ2-7	-	CAISSRTYEQYF	TGTGCCATCAGTTCTAGGACCTACGAGCAGTACTTC
TRBV4-3	many	TRBJ2-2	-	CASSQVSRAGELFF	TGCGCCAGCAGCCAAGTTTCGAGGGCCGGGGAGCTGTTTTTT
TRBV29-1	many	TRBJ1-3	-	CSVEAKQGKSPGNTIYF	TGCAGCGTTGAAGCGAAACAGGGAAAGTCTCCTGGAAACACCATATATTTT
TRBV24-1	many	TRBJ2-7	-	CAIRRGAEQYF	TGTGCCATCCGGAGGGGAGCCGAGCAGTACTTC
TRBV4-1	many	TRBJ2-3	TRBD2	CASSRPRETAGVDTQYF	TGCGCCAGCAGCCGCCCCCGGGAAACAGCGGGAGTAGATACGCAGTATTTT
TRBV29-1	-	TRBJ2-3	-	CSVEAPLGSDTQYF	TGCAGCGTTGAGGCCCCGCTGGGCTCCGATACGCAGTATTTT
TRBV7-9	few	TRBJ1-5	-	CASIRGDRNQPQHF	TGTGCCAGCATCCGAGGAGACAGAAATCAGCCCCAGCATTTT
TRBV4-3	many	TRBJ2-5	-	CASSQATGLYGETQYF	TGCGCCAGCAGCCAGGCTACAGGACTTTACGGGGAGACCCAGTACTTC
TRBV5-1	many	TRBJ2-6	TRBD2	CASSPGVAGYDNVLTF	TGCGCCAGCAGCCCCGGGGTAGCGGGGTACGACAACGTCCTGACTTTC
TRBV5-1	few	TRBJ1-2	-	CASSLVQGGYRPPPNYGYTF	TGCGCCAGCAGCTTGGTTCAGGGCGGATACCGTCCCCCGCCTAACTATGGCTACACCTTC
TRBV27	-	TRBJ2-2	TRBD2	CASSFSSGTGELFF	TGTGCCAGCAGTTTCTCTAGCGGGACCGGGGAGCTGTTTTTT
TRBV24-1	many	TRBJ2-1	-	CATSDFGTPYNEQFF	TGTGCCACCAGTGATTTCGGGACACCGTACAATGAGCAGTTCTTC
TRBV10-3	many	TRBJ2-3	TRBD2	CATRGEPSTDTQYF	TGTGCCACCCGGGGGGAGCCCAGCACAGATACGCAGTATTTT
TRBV6-1	medium-sized	TRBJ1-5	TRBD1	CASNDRGVQPQHF	TGTGCCAGCAATGACAGGGGGGTTCAGCCCCAGCATTTT
TRBV5-1	many	TRBJ2-5	-	CASSPKRPGARETQYF	TGCGCCAGCAGCCCAAAGAGGCCGGGGGCGAGAGAGACCCAGTACTTC
TRBV12-3/TRBV12-4	many	TRBJ1-6	TRBD1	CASSFDRGNSPLHF	TGTGCCAGCAGTTTTGACAGGGGAAATTCACCCCTCCACTTT
TRBV6-2/TRBV6-3	many	TRBJ2-7	-	CASSYSKSGKDTYEQYF	TGTGCCAGCAGTTACTCGAAGTCCGGAAAAGATACCTACGAGCAGTACTTC
TRBV20-1	many	TRBJ2-7	-	CSAPRQGGQYF	TGCAGTGCCCCCCGACAGGGAGGGCAGTACTTC
TRBV7-3	many	TRBJ2-3	-	CASSPDSMDTQYF	TGTGCCAGCAGCCCCGATAGCATGGATACGCAGTATTTT
TRBV5-1	many	TRBJ2-7	-	CASSSMGHLLYEQYF	TGCGCCAGCAGCAGTATGGGACACCTTCTTTACGAGCAGTACTTC
TRBV29-1	many	TRBJ1-2	-	CSVVGGGRGYTF	TGCAGCGTTGTAGGAGGGGGAAGAGGCTACACCTTC
TRBV7-9	many	TRBJ2-1	-	CASSLEVGVDEQFF	TGTGCCAGCAGCTTAGAGGTGGGAGTGGATGAGCAGTTCTTC
TRBV6-5	many	TRBJ1-1	-	CASGNNGVNTEAFF	TGTGCCAGCGGGAACAATGGCGTGAACACTGAAGCTTTCTTT
TRBV6-2/TRBV6-3	many	TRBJ2-2	-	CASSYAHVGTGELFF	TGTGCCAGCAGTTACGCTCACGTGGGGACCGGGGAGCTGTTTTTT
TRBV28	many	TRBJ2-7	-	CASSFGVGGYEQYF	TGTGCCAGCAGTTTCGGAGTCGGCGGCTACGAGCAGTACTTC
TRBV19	few	TRBJ2-2	TRBD2	CASKLAGGPGELFF	TGTGCCAGTAAACTAGCGGGGGGGCCCGGGGAGCTGTTTTTT
TRBV6-1	many	TRBJ1-1	-	CASGPGAENRAFF	TGTGCCAGCGGCCCTGGGGCAGAAAACCGAGCTTTCTTT
TRBV10-3	many	TRBJ2-7	-	CAIRGGHEQYF	TGTGCCATCAGGGGGGGTCACGAGCAGTACTTC
TRBV2	many	TRBJ2-5	TRBD2	CASSEAGGVHQETQYF	TGTGCCAGCAGTGAAGCGGGGGGGGTCCACCAAGAGACCCAGTACTTC
TRBV9	many	TRBJ2-1	-	CASSRGGPYNEQFF	TGTGCCAGCAGCAGAGGAGGTCCCTACAATGAGCAGTTCTTC
TRBV12-3/TRBV12-4	many	TRBJ1-5	-	CASTRGGQPQHF	TGTGCCAGCACCAGAGGGGGTCAGCCCCAGCATTTT
TRBV19	few	TRBJ2-1	TRBD2	CASSLSGLAGVQFF	TGTGCCAGTAGCCTTTCGGGACTAGCGGGAGTCCAGTTCTTC
TRBV10-3	many	TRBJ2-2	TRBD2	CAISVVLAGSGELFF	TGTGCCATCAGTGTCGTCCTAGCGGGAAGCGGGGAGCTGTTTTTT
TRBV3-1	many	TRBJ2-5	TRBD2	CASSPWGLAGVRQETQYF	TGTGCCAGCAGCCCTTGGGGACTAGCGGGGGTCCGCCAAGAGACCCAGTACTTC
TRBV7-6	once	TRBJ2-1	-	CASSLKGYNEQFF	TGTGCCAGCAGCTTGAAAGGGTACAATGAGCAGTTCTTC
TRBV9	many	TRBJ1-2	-	CASSEGPPHGYTF	TGTGCCAGCAGCGAAGGACCGCCGCATGGCTACACCTTC
TRBV2	many	TRBJ2-7	-	CATLTRTGNEQYF	TGTGCCACACTTACCAGGACGGGTAACGAGCAGTACTTC
TRBV19	once	TRBJ1-2	TRBD1	CASSMGDRYYGYTF	TGTGCCAGTAGTATGGGGGACAGGTACTATGGCTACACCTTC
TRBV27	many	TRBJ2-7	-	CASSFTIGDPGLYEQYF	TGTGCCAGCAGTTTTACAATAGGGGATCCAGGACTCTACGAGCAGTACTTC
TRBV7-3	many	TRBJ2-2	-	CASSFHTGELFF	TGTGCCAGCAGCTTCCATACGGGGGAGCTGTTTTTT
TRBV2	many	TRBJ2-2	TRBD1	CASNLQGEDTGELFF	TGTGCCAGCAACCTACAGGGGGAGGACACCGGGGAGCTGTTTTTT
TRBV27	many	TRBJ2-5	-	CASSLGGVVETQYF	TGTGCCAGCAGTTTAGGGGGCGTCGTGGAGACCCAGTACTTC
TRBV7-9	many	TRBJ2-7	-	CASSLELEGFEQYF	TGTGCCAGCAGCTTAGAGCTAGAGGGCTTTGAGCAGTACTTC
TRBV4-3	many	TRBJ2-3	TRBD2	CASSQDSSGRGTDTQYF	TGCGCCAGCAGCCAAGATTCGAGCGGGAGAGGGACAGATACGCAGTATTTT
TRBV28	many	TRBJ2-7	-	CASSFYNTYEQYF	TGTGCCAGCAGTTTTTACAATACCTACGAGCAGTACTTC